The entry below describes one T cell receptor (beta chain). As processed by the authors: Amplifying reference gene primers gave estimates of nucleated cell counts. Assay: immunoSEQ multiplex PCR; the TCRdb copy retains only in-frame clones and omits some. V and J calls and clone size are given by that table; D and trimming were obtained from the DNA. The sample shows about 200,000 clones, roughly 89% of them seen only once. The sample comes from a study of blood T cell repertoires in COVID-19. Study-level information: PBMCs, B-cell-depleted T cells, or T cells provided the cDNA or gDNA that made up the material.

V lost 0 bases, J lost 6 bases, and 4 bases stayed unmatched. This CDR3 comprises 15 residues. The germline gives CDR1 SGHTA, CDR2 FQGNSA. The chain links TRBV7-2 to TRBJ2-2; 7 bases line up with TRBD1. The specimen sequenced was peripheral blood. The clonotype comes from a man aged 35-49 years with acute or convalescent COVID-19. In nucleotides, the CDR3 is TGTGCCAGCAGCTTAGCTAGCCAGGGGGCCGGGGAGCTGTTTTTT. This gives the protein CASSLASQGAGELFF. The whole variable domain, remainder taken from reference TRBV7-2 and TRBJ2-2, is GAGVSQSPSNKVTEKGKDVELRCDPISGHTALYWYRQSLGQGLEFLIYFQGNSAPDKSGLPSDRFSAERTGGSVSTLTIQRTQQEDSAVYLCASSLASQGAGELFFGEGSRLTVL.